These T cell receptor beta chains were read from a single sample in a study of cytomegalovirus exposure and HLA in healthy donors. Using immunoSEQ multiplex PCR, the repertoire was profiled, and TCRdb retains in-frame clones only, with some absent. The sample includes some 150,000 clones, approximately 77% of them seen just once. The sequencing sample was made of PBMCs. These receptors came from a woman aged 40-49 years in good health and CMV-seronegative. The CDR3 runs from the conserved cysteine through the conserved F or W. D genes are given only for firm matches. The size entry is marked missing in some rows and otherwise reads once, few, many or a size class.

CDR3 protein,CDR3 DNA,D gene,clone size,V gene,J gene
CASRRQDNTEAFF,TGTGCCAGCAGAAGACAGGACAACACTGAAGCTTTCTTT,-,-,TRBV6-1,TRBJ1-1
CASSQEGTGTYGYTF,TGTGCCAGCAGCCAAGAAGGAACAGGGACCTATGGCTACACCTTC,-,few,TRBV4-2,TRBJ1-2
CSVGPRLRETQYF,TGCAGCGTTGGACCGCGGTTAAGGGAGACCCAGTACTTC,-,-,TRBV29-1,TRBJ2-5
CASSYPGRRNMNTEAFF,TGTGCCAGCAGTTACCCCGGGAGGCGGAACATGAATACTGAAGCTTTCTTT,-,-,TRBV28,TRBJ1-1
CASSLLRDNEQFF,TGTGCCAGCAGCTTGCTGAGGGACAATGAGCAGTTCTTC,-,-,TRBV5-6,TRBJ2-1
CASSIFAGNTEAFF,TGTGCCAGTAGTATTTTCGCGGGTAACACTGAAGCTTTCTTT,-,-,TRBV19,TRBJ1-1
CASSLRGRAGYNEQFF,TGCGCCAGCAGCTTACGAGGGCGCGCCGGGTACAATGAGCAGTTCTTC,-,-,TRBV5-1,TRBJ2-1
CASSPRDPRRNEQFF,TGCGCCAGCAGCCCGCGGGACCCTCGACGGAATGAGCAGTTCTTC,-,few,TRBV5-1,TRBJ2-1
CASSLNGGARETQYF,TGTGCCAGCAGCTTAAATGGGGGGGCCCGAGAGACCCAGTACTTC,-,once,TRBV7-3,TRBJ2-5
CASSDRSAFQFF,TGTGCCAGTAGCGACAGGTCGGCTTTCCAGTTCTTC,-,-,TRBV19,TRBJ2-1
CAWGQGGRRAFF,TGTGCCTGGGGACAGGGAGGCCGGAGAGCTTTCTTT,TRBD1,once,TRBV30,TRBJ1-1
CASSDGTPTTRQPQHF,TGTGCCAGCAGTGATGGGACACCCACGACGAGGCAGCCCCAGCATTTT,-,few,TRBV6-1,TRBJ1-5
CASSPTGGGHSTDTQYF,TGTGCCAGCAGCCCCACTGGGGGCGGCCATAGCACAGATACGCAGTATTTT,-,-,TRBV7-6,TRBJ2-3
CASSPLTSGGPTSYEQYF,TGTGCCAGCAGCCCCCTGACTAGCGGGGGCCCTACCTCCTACGAGCAGTACTTC,TRBD2,once,TRBV14,TRBJ2-7
CATSRLRTGAHEQYF,TGTGCCACCAGCAGGTTAAGGACAGGGGCACACGAGCAGTACTTC,TRBD1,-,TRBV15,TRBJ2-7
CASSLSTPGRGTDTQYF,TGTGCCAGCAGTTTATCGACGCCTGGGCGGGGGACAGATACGCAGTATTTT,TRBD2,-,TRBV27,TRBJ2-3
CASSDPQVETQYF,TGTGCCAGCAGCGACCCCCAGGTAGAGACCCAGTACTTC,-,few,TRBV6-6,TRBJ2-5
CASSDRGSQPQHF,TGTGCCAGCAGTGACAGGGGAAGTCAGCCCCAGCATTTT,-,-,TRBV2,TRBJ1-5
CASSVGTGLYGYTF,TGTGCCAGCAGCGTAGGGACAGGGCTCTATGGCTACACCTTC,TRBD1,-,TRBV9,TRBJ1-2
CASSVGYGYTF,TGTGCCAGCAGCGTCGGGTATGGCTACACCTTC,-,-,TRBV7-2,TRBJ1-2
CASSQDGERPTYEQYF,TGCGCCAGCAGCCAAGATGGAGAGCGACCGACCTACGAGCAGTACTTC,-,-,TRBV4-1,TRBJ2-7
CASSQLTGYEQYF,TGCGCCAGCAGCCAACTGACAGGTTACGAGCAGTACTTC,-,-,TRBV4-3,TRBJ2-7
CASSSPGQGIHEQYF,TGTGCCAGCAGCTCCCCCGGACAGGGGATCCACGAGCAGTACTTC,TRBD1,few,TRBV7-9,TRBJ2-7
CASSTSVGANYGYTF,TGTGCCAGTAGCACTTCGGTCGGTGCTAACTATGGCTACACCTTC,-,-,TRBV19,TRBJ1-2
CASSLESRGEQYF,TGTGCCAGCAGCTTAGAATCCCGGGGAGAGCAGTACTTC,-,-,TRBV11-3,TRBJ2-7
CASSETVKNIQYF,TGCGCCAGCAGCGAGACAGTCAAAAACATTCAGTACTTC,-,-,TRBV5-1,TRBJ2-4
CASSQDNSFNQPQHF,TGCGCCAGCAGCCAAGATAACAGCTTCAATCAGCCCCAGCATTTT,-,-,TRBV4-1,TRBJ1-5
CASSTRSGGYTF,TGTGCCAGTAGTACCCGATCGGGTGGCTACACCTTC,-,-,TRBV19,TRBJ1-2
CASSQGGRAETQYF,TGCGCCAGCAGCCAAGGGGGGAGGGCAGAGACCCAGTACTTC,TRBD2,-,TRBV4-3,TRBJ2-5
CASSEHRGQGAFF,TGTGCCAGCAGTGAACACAGGGGGCAAGGAGCTTTCTTT,TRBD1,-,TRBV6-1,TRBJ1-1
CASTLRGNSPLHF,TGTGCCAGCACCCTAAGGGGGAATTCACCCCTCCACTTT,-,-,TRBV28,TRBJ1-6
CASSQEAGFASYEQYF,TGTGCCAGCAGCCAGGAAGCGGGATTTGCCTCCTACGAGCAGTACTTC,TRBD2,-,TRBV4-2,TRBJ2-7
CATQGLDYGYTF,TGTGCCACACAGGGGCTTGACTATGGCTACACCTTC,TRBD1,-,TRBV6-1,TRBJ1-2
CASRTRADGYGYTF,TGTGCCAGCAGGACGAGGGCAGACGGCTATGGCTACACCTTC,-,-,TRBV6-5,TRBJ1-2
CASNDGGRGNTEAFF,TGTGCCAGCAACGACGGGGGAAGAGGGAACACTGAAGCTTTCTTT,-,-,TRBV6-1,TRBJ1-1
CATSRDELNEQFF,TGTGCCACCAGCAGAGATGAACTCAATGAGCAGTTCTTC,-,-,TRBV15,TRBJ2-1
CAGSLGETGELFF,TGTGCCGGCAGCTTAGGAGAAACCGGGGAGCTGTTTTTT,-,-,TRBV7-9,TRBJ2-2
CAISGPGPSETEAFF,TGTGCCATCAGTGGGCCAGGGCCGTCGGAGACTGAAGCTTTCTTT,-,-,TRBV10-3,TRBJ1-1
CASLLPGEETQYF,TGCGCCAGTCTATTGCCCGGGGAAGAGACCCAGTACTTC,-,-,TRBV5-1,TRBJ2-5
CASSPERGSQYF,TGTGCCAGCAGCCCTGAGCGAGGGTCCCAGTACTTC,-,-,TRBV7-8,TRBJ2-5
CASGDRFSGNTIYF,TGTGCCAGTGGAGACAGGTTCTCTGGAAACACCATATATTTT,-,-,TRBV6-5,TRBJ1-3
CAISESGGDGYTF,TGTGCCATCAGTGAATCAGGGGGCGACGGCTACACCTTC,TRBD1,-,TRBV10-3,TRBJ1-2
CASSLGIAGGFTDTQYF,TGCGCCAGCAGCTTGGGGATAGCGGGGGGGTTCACAGATACGCAGTATTTT,TRBD2,-,TRBV5-1,TRBJ2-3
CSVGGTRTGALSYEQYF,TGCAGCGTTGGAGGCACCCGTACAGGGGCCCTCTCCTACGAGCAGTACTTC,TRBD1,-,TRBV29-1,TRBJ2-7
CAWSVGGPYEQYF,TGTGCCTGGAGTGTGGGGGGGCCGTACGAGCAGTACTTC,-,-,TRBV30,TRBJ2-7
CASSLDGTPLYEQYF,TGTGCCAGCAGCTTGGACGGGACACCCCTGTACGAGCAGTACTTC,-,-,TRBV5-4,TRBJ2-7
CAWSSSRYQPQHF,TGTGCCTGGAGTAGTTCGCGTTATCAGCCCCAGCATTTT,-,-,TRBV30,TRBJ1-5
CASSLSGGASNQPQHF,TGTGCCAGCAGTTTATCCGGCGGGGCGAGCAATCAGCCCCAGCATTTT,-,-,TRBV27,TRBJ1-5
CASRPPESGYTF,TGTGCCAGCAGGCCCCCGGAGAGTGGCTACACCTTC,-,-,TRBV6-5,TRBJ1-2
CASSRTGGNQPQHF,TGTGCCAGCAGTCGGACAGGGGGCAATCAGCCCCAGCATTTT,TRBD1,-,TRBV6-5,TRBJ1-5
CASSPQRTEDSPLHF,TGTGCCAGCTCACCACAGAGGACAGAGGATTCACCCCTCCACTTT,-,-,TRBV18,TRBJ1-6
CSVEANRDRGPELFF,TGCAGCGTTGAAGCAAACCGGGACAGGGGGCCGGAACTGTTTTTT,TRBD1,-,TRBV29-1,TRBJ1-4